This passage covers 14 T cell receptor beta chains from one sample sequenced in a study of OX40 agonist ivuxolimab in advanced cancers. TCRdb's copy holds only in-frame clones and misses some; the assay was immunoSEQ multiplex PCR. The table shows 50,000 to 65,000 clones, with 81% occurring only once. Sequenced here: CD4+ or CD8+ T cells sorted from blood, sampled in a trial of the OX40 agonist ivuxolimab. The source of these receptors is an adult with an advanced solid tumor such as melanoma, head and neck, liver or kidney cancer.

J is TRBJ1-5 and V is TRBV6-1, with D maybe TRBD1 (6 bases). CDR3 size: 14 residues. Germline V lookup: CDR1 MNHNS, CDR2 SASEGT. Trimming cost V 4 bases and J 1 base, with 8 bases left between them. The CDR3 region is CASSAQGSNQPQHF. The CDR3 nucleotides read TGTGCCAGCAGTGCCCAGGGGAGCAATCAGCCCCAGCATTTT.

In DNA, the CDR3 is TGCAGCGTTGGACGATACGGGACAGGGGACCAAGAGACCCAGTACTTC. As protein: CSVGRYGTGDQETQYF. This chain joins TRBV29-1 and TRBJ2-5; TRBD1 matches at 10 bases. Germline assignment: CDR1 SQVTM and CDR2 ANQGSEA. The CDR3 loop spans 16 amino acids. Germline trimming cut 4 bases from V and 0 bases from J; bases unmatched to any gene: 8.

This clone was found once. The V gene is TRBV19, the J gene TRBJ1-1; D not certain. Germline assignment: CDR1 LNHDA and CDR2 SQIVND (reference sequence). Deletions cut 0 bases from V and 1 base from J, with 3 bases between. This CDR3 contains 13 residues. The CDR3 sequence: CASSIERNTEAFF. CDR3 nucleotide sequence: TGTGCCAGTAGTATAGAAAGGAACACTGAAGCTTTCTTT.

The chain is built from TRBV4-3 and TRBJ2-3; TRBD1 is a possible D gene (6 bases). The germline CDR1 and CDR2 sequences are LGHNA and YSLEER. V lost 0 bases and J 3 bases, leaving 10 bases between the germline ends. This CDR3 is 15 amino acids long. The CDR3 sequence: CASSQDRGFTDTQYF. CDR3 coding DNA: TGCGCCAGCAGCCAAGACAGGGGATTTACAGATACGCAGTATTTT.

This rearrangement joins TRBV5-1 to TRBJ1-6, with 7 bases fitting TRBD1. This CDR3 is built from 14 residues. V lost 5 bases, J lost 5 bases, and 4 bases stayed unmatched. Germline CDR1 and CDR2: SGHRS and YFSETQ. CDR3 in DNA: TGCGCCAGCAGGGAGGGGGCGGATAATTCACCCCTCCACTTT. Translated: CASREGADNSPLHF.

CDR3 nucleotide sequence: TGTGCCAGCAGCTTAGCGCGGCAGGCGGATACGCAGTATTTT. Translation: CASSLARQADTQYF. The J gene is TRBJ2-3, the V gene TRBV7-2, with no clear D. Germline V gene sequence: CDR1 SGHTA, CDR2 FQGNSA. The CDR3 has 14 residues. Trimming pared 0 bases from V and 6 bases from J, leaving 10 bases between.

The chain employs TRBV6-6 and TRBJ1-6; TRBD1 might be the D (5 bases). V dropped 5 bases and J dropped 9 bases, with 8 bases sitting between them. This CDR3 region has 12 residues. Germline CDR1 reads MNHNY; CDR2 reads SVGAGI (reference sequence). This CDR3 reads CASSKTGSPLHF. The CDR3 DNA follows: TGTGCCAGCAGTAAAACAGGTTCACCCCTCCACTTT.

This sequence joins TRBV20-1 and TRBJ1-1; maybe TRBD1 (5 bases). Trimming removed 5 bases at V and 6 bases at J, with 10 bases between. There are 11 residues in the CDR3. Germline CDR1 and CDR2: DFQATT and SNEGSKA (reference sequence). CDR3 nucleotides: TGCAGTGCTGCAGGGAGGGCTGAAGCTTTCTTT. Translation: CSAAGRAEAFF.

The chain combines TRBV19 with TRBJ1-1; TRBD1 aligns across 7 bases. Per the germline V gene, CDR1 is LNHDA and CDR2 is SQIVND (reference sequence). There are 16 residues in the CDR3. The junction had 9 bases not matched to a gene; V was cut back by 0 bases and J by 5 bases. CDR3 DNA: TGTGCCAGTAGTATAGATTTCGCAGGGGGGTTAACTGAAGCTTTCTTT. This gives the protein CASSIDFAGGLTEAFF.

This sequence joins TRBV14 and TRBJ2-4; D is perhaps TRBD2 (6 bases). Trimming removed 0 bases at V and 6 bases at J, with 9 bases between. The CDR3 runs 14 residues. Germline V gene data show CDR1 as SGHDN and CDR2 as FVKESK. The DNA of the CDR3 is TGTGCCAGCAGCCAAGAATCAGCGGGAAACATTCAGTACTTC. It encodes CASSQESAGNIQYF.

The count of this clone is one. J is TRBJ1-2 and V is TRBV27, with D unresolved. This CDR3 has 12 amino acids. Trimming took 7 bases from V and 4 from J, leaving 10 bases between them. In germline, CDR1 is MNHEY, CDR2 SMNVEV (reference sequence). The DNA for the CDR3 is TGTGCCAGCAAGAGGGTCGGCTATGGCTACACCTTC. Amino acid sequence: CASKRVGYGYTF.

This chain joins TRBV7-2 and TRBJ2-7; D possibly corresponds to TRBD2 (6 bases). Looked up from germline, CDR1 is SGHTA and CDR2 is FQGNSA. CDR3 size: 14 residues. V was pared by 5 bases and J by 13 bases, with 24 bases between. CDR3 sequence (DNA): TGTGCCAGCAGCGCAGAGGAGGGCCACTCTTGGGAATACTTC. Protein sequence: CASSAEEGHSWEYF.

In this sample, this clone turned up once. The V gene is TRBV4-1, the J gene TRBJ2-1; 10 nucleotides match TRBD2. Germline CDR1 and CDR2: MGHRA and YSYEKL. The CDR3 is 16 residues long. Unmatched junction bases numbered 10, after V lost 4 bases and J lost 7 bases. The CDR3 DNA is TGCGCCAGCAGCCCTCTCCCACAAGCGGGGGGGAATGAGCAGTTCTTC. Residues: CASSPLPQAGGNEQFF.

This clone has just a few counts. The chain is built from TRBV9 and TRBJ1-1; D not resolved. The CDR3 length is 12 residues. Germline V gives CDR1 SGDLS, CDR2 YYNGEE. Trimming left V 4 bases short and J 1 base short, with 5 bases between. For the CDR3, the DNA is TGTGCCAGCAGCCCCTCGAACACTGAAGCTTTCTTT. Its protein product is CASSPSNTEAFF. The full variable domain, rest sourced from reference TRBV9 and TRBJ1-1, is DSGVTQTPKHLITATGQRVTLRCSPRSGDLSVYWYQQSLDQGLQFLIQYYNGEERAKGNILERFSAQQFPDLHSELNLSSLELGDSALYFCASSPSNTEAFFGQGTRLTVV.